This entry is about one T cell receptor beta chain. Antigen specificity is unknown. This table comes from immunoSEQ multiplex PCR, and its TCRdb copy is limited to in-frame clones, with some not included. The sample has more than 95,000 clones; approximately 88% are singletons. The data were taken from a study of T cell responses to AZD1222 COVID-19 vaccine. Study-wide results and limits: The CD4 TCRs associated with vaccination extended across spike and predominated at 160-218 and 743-854.

The input for sequencing was peripheral blood, taken on day 0 of AZD1222 vaccination. The receptor's source is an adult in good health.

This CDR3 is CASSPTANYGYTF. The CDR3 DNA is TGTGCCAGCAGCCCCACAGCTAACTATGGCTACACCTTC. The chain carries TRBV7-3 and TRBJ1-2, with D unresolved. Trimming removed 5 bases from V and 0 bases from J, with 7 bases in between. Germline V gives CDR1 SGHTA, CDR2 FQGTGA. The CDR3 runs to 13 residues.